The clone carrying this T cell receptor beta chain has ten or more counts. The record originates from a study of T-cell reconstitution after alpha-beta-depleted transplantation in children. The CDR3 has 13 residues. Trimming left V 1 base short and J 4 bases short, with 8 bases between. Germline CDR1 reads DFQATT; CDR2 reads SNEGSKA (reference sequence). Researchers prepared the TCRbeta library using unique molecular identifiers, the study reports. TCRdb re-called the PCR reads with MiXCR, one entry per CDR3 protein. Seen here are under 300,000 distinct CDR3 sequences, over 9.5% observed once, and the top ten hold 5.1%.

The source is a human donor who donated a stem cell graft to a child with SCID. The chain couples TRBV20-1 to TRBJ2-1, with D unclear. Material: PBMCs from the stem cell graft donor, obtained from the stem cell graft. CDR3 sequence reads: CSARGPRYNEQFF. Written as DNA, the CDR3 is TGCAGTGCTAGAGGTCCCCGGTACAATGAGCAGTTCTTC.